The 31 T cell receptor beta chains below were found in one sample sequenced in a study of PD-L1 blockade in urothelial cancer. Sequencing used immunoSEQ multiplex PCR; TCRdb keeps in-frame clones, though not all of them. The sample shows roughly 110,000 clones, around 93% of them seen only once. The time point is: peripheral blood 6 weeks after treatment start. Sequenced material: PBMCs, taken around atezolizumab (anti-PD-L1) treatment. These receptors all come from a man aged 55 to 70 with urothelial cancer.

The chain links TRBV29-1 to TRBJ2-1, with D possibly TRBD2 on 6 matching bases. The CDR3 runs to 12 residues. Germline assignment: CDR1 SQVTM and CDR2 ANQGSEA. The V gene lost 3 bases and the J gene lost 6 bases, with 9 bases spanning the gap. CDR3: CSVDGTANEQFF. As DNA, the CDR3 is TGCAGCGTTGATGGGACTGCCAATGAGCAGTTCTTC.

This sequence joins TRBV6-6 and TRBJ1-3; D uncertain. Trimming cost V 6 bases and J 4 bases, with 19 bases left between them. From germline, CDR1 is MNHNY and CDR2 SVGAGI (reference sequence). This CDR3 region has 16 residues. The CDR3 is CASRPRGLMGGNTIYF. CDR3 coding DNA: TGTGCCAGCAGACCCCGAGGGCTCATGGGCGGAAACACCATATATTTT.

The V call is TRBV30, the J call TRBJ2-7; D remains ambiguous. From germline, CDR1 is GTSNPN and CDR2 SVGIG (reference sequence). CDR3 length equals 13 residues. V lost 3 bases and J lost 7, with 16 bases in between. The CDR3 reads CAWRTDTVGEQYF. The CDR3 DNA sequence: TGTGCCTGGAGAACAGATACCGTTGGGGAGCAGTACTTC.

This sequence joins TRBV5-1 and TRBJ2-7, with a tentative D call TRBD2 (5 bases). The CDR3 loop spans 16 amino acids. Trimming stripped 4 bases from V and 1 base from J, with 18 bases between. CDR1 and CDR2 (germline): SGHRS, YFSETQ. The CDR3 loop is CASSGGLPIKSYEQYF. The CDR3 bases are TGCGCCAGCAGCGGCGGGCTCCCTATCAAATCCTACGAGCAGTACTTC.

The rearrangement joins TRBV4-2 to TRBJ1-4; 12 bases match TRBD1. This CDR3 is built from 18 residues. The V and J ends lost 0 bases and 6 bases, in that order; junction bases with no gene match: 8. CDR1 LGHNA and CDR2 YNFKEQ come from the germline V gene. CDR3 sequence (DNA): TGTGCCAGCAGCCAAGAACGGGGACAGGGGGCTTCGGATGAAAAACTGTTTTTT. Translated: CASSQERGQGASDEKLFF.

This chain's CDR3 is CASSLWTGTGELFF. The CDR3 DNA reads TGCGCCAGCAGCCTATGGACGGGAACCGGGGAGCTGTTTTTT. The chain joins TRBV5-1 to TRBJ2-2; tentative D call: TRBD2 (5 bases). This CDR3 contains 14 residues. Per germline, CDR1 SGHRS and CDR2 YFSETQ. V gave up 4 bases and J gave up 5 bases, with 12 bases separating them.

The chain carries TRBV27 and TRBJ1-1; D perhaps matches TRBD1 (6 bases). The V gene's germline CDR1 is MNHEY and CDR2 SMNVEV (reference sequence). V was shortened by 5 bases and J by 4 bases, with 14 bases between the two germline ends. There are 14 residues in the CDR3. The DNA of the CDR3 is TGTGCCAGCAGTCGCCCCGGGGGGCTCACTGAAGCTTTCTTT. Its protein product is CASSRPGGLTEAFF.

This chain links TRBV5-8 with TRBJ2-3, with TRBD1 as a possible D gene (6 bases). Per germline, CDR1 SGHTS and CDR2 YDEGEE. The CDR3 covers 16 residues. V was trimmed by 8 bases and J by 2 bases, leaving 21 bases between them. The CDR3 DNA sequence: TGTGCCAGGGGAACTCAGGGGTGGGGACACACAGATACGCAGTATTTT. This sequence encodes CARGTQGWGHTDTQYF.

The rearrangement links TRBV12-5 to TRBJ2-7; tentatively, D is TRBD2 (6 bases). V was shortened by 7 bases and J by 4 bases, with 17 bases between the two germline ends. The CDR3 is made up of 14 amino acids. The V gene's germline CDR1 is LGHNT and CDR2 FRNRAP. CDR3 bases: TGTGCTAGTGCCTGGGAGGACACTGAATACGAGCAGTACTTC. It yields the protein CASAWEDTEYEQYF. The whole variable domain, remainder taken from reference TRBV12-5 and TRBJ2-7, is DARVTQTPRHKVTEMGQEVTMRCQPILGHNTVFWYRQTMMQGLELLAYFRNRAPLDDSGMPKDRFSAEMPDATLATLKIQPSEPRDSAVYFCASAWEDTEYEQYFGPGTRLTVT.

The chain combines TRBV5-6 with TRBJ2-1; perhaps TRBD2 as D (5 bases). Germline CDR1 and CDR2: SGHDT and YYEEEE. The CDR3 contains 13 residues. The ends were cut back, 5 bases at V and 10 bases at J, with 16 bases in the middle. The CDR3 spells CASSILEEREQFF. The CDR3 DNA sequence: TGTGCCAGCAGTATCTTGGAGGAGCGCGAGCAGTTCTTC.

V is TRBV29-1 and J is TRBJ1-5, with TRBD1 identical over 7 bases. The CDR3 spans 13 residues. Trimming at V came to 5 bases and at J to 4 bases, leaving 5 bases not matched to a gene. CDR1 and CDR2 from the germline V gene are SQVTM and ANQGSEA. The CDR3 loop reads CSVSEDRNQPQHF. The CDR3 DNA is TGCAGCGTTTCGGAGGACAGGAATCAGCCCCAGCATTTT.

This chain's CDR3 is CASSSWTSGRNEQYF. The DNA of the CDR3 is TGTGCCAGCAGTTCCTGGACTAGCGGGAGGAACGAGCAGTACTTC. This chain connects TRBV6-5 to TRBJ2-7; 14 positions match TRBD2. The trim removed 4 bases at V and 5 bases at J, leaving 4 bases unmatched. CDR1 is MNHEY and CDR2 is SVGAGI in the germline V gene. The CDR3 is made up of 15 amino acids.

V usage is TRBV19 and J usage is TRBJ2-2; 7 bases match TRBD1. From germline, CDR1 is LNHDA and CDR2 SQIVND (reference sequence). CDR3 length: 20 residues. Trimming took 1 base from V and 4 from J; bases not matched to a gene: 18. The CDR3 DNA sequence: TGTGCCAGTAGTATAGCCCGGCGAGATAAGTTCTCAGGGGGCACCGGGGAGCTGTTTTTT. Its protein product is CASSIARRDKFSGGTGELFF.

This clone was picked up one time. The chain combines TRBV2 with TRBJ2-7, with 9 bases identical to TRBD2. J gave up 2 bases and V 2 bases, and 10 bases lay outside the gene matches. The germline gives CDR1 SNHLY, CDR2 FYNNEI. The CDR3 is 17 amino acids. The CDR3 region has the DNA TGTGCCAGCAGTGAAAGACTGACTAGCGGCGTCACCTACGAGCAGTACTTC. The encoded protein is CASSERLTSGVTYEQYF.

The chain couples TRBV5-6 to TRBJ2-5; TRBD1 is a possible D gene (5 bases). The V gene lost 2 bases and the J gene lost 6 bases, with 14 bases spanning the gap. Germline CDR1 reads SGHDT; CDR2 reads YYEEEE. The CDR3 spans 14 residues. The CDR3 DNA reads as TGTGCCAGCAGCTTACGAGCAGGGTCGAAGACCCAGTACTTC. Protein: CASSLRAGSKTQYF.

The CDR3 DNA is TGTGCCAGCAGCTTAGGATTAGCGGGGGGGATCGACGAGCAGTTCTTC. Its protein is CASSLGLAGGIDEQFF. The J gene is TRBJ2-1, the V gene TRBV7-9; the match to TRBD2 covers 11 bases. Germline V CDR1 and CDR2: SEHNR, FQNEAQ (reference sequence). The CDR3 runs to 16 residues. The V and J ends lost 1 base and 10 bases, in that order; junction bases with no gene match: 9.

V is TRBV5-4 and J is TRBJ2-1, with 10 bases that match TRBD2. Trimming took 4 bases from V and 0 from J; bases not matched to a gene: 4. Germline V gene lookup returns CDR1 SGHNT and CDR2 YYREEE (reference sequence). This CDR3 region has 16 residues. The CDR3 spells CASSRGLASSYNEQFF. For the CDR3, the DNA is TGTGCCAGCAGCAGGGGACTAGCGAGCTCCTACAATGAGCAGTTCTTC.

The chain carries TRBV19 and TRBJ1-5, with D maybe TRBD1 (6 bases). The CDR3 covers 15 residues. Deletions cut 4 bases from V and 9 bases from J, with 19 bases between. CDR1 and CDR2 (germline): LNHDA, SQIVND (reference sequence). The CDR3, as DNA: TGTGCCAGTAGTAGGGGCAGGGGCGCCTCGGGGCCCCAGCATTTT. Residues: CASSRGRGASGPQHF.

V is TRBV5-6 and J is TRBJ2-2, with 7 nucleotides matching TRBD2. CDR1 and CDR2 from the germline V gene are SGHDT and YYEEEE. Germline trimming cut 4 bases from V and 2 bases from J; bases unmatched to any gene: 5. CDR3 length: 15 amino acids. The CDR3 region is CASSQGLYNTGELFF. CDR3 DNA: TGTGCCAGCAGCCAGGGACTATATAACACCGGGGAGCTGTTTTTT.

The chain uses TRBV5-1 and TRBJ1-1, with D perhaps matching TRBD1 (6 bases). Trimming removed 7 bases from V and 5 bases from J, with 15 bases in between. Germline V gene lookup returns CDR1 SGHRS and CDR2 YFSETQ. This CDR3 region has 13 residues. CDR3 DNA sequence: TGCGCCAGCGCCGGGACACCCGGGACTGAAGCTTTCTTT. Translated: CASAGTPGTEAFF.

This rearrangement joins TRBV2 to TRBJ1-1; unclear D gene. The CDR3 is 14 amino acids. The germline V gene encodes CDR1 SNHLY and CDR2 FYNNEI. Deletions cut 4 bases from V and 2 bases from J, with 11 bases between. This CDR3 is CASSAWSGNTEAFF. The CDR3 DNA reads TGTGCCAGCAGTGCTTGGTCAGGAAACACTGAAGCTTTCTTT.

The chain couples TRBV2 to TRBJ2-7, with a possible D match to TRBD1 (6 bases). V lost 5 bases, J lost 2 bases, and 13 bases lay in between. The CDR3 has 14 amino acids. From germline, CDR1 is SNHLY and CDR2 FYNNEI. CDR3 DNA sequence: TGTGCCAGCAGTCCCCAGGGGCGTGCCTACGAGCAGTACTTC. This sequence encodes CASSPQGRAYEQYF. Complete variable domain (other parts from reference TRBV2 and TRBJ2-7): EPEVTQTPSHQVTQMGQEVILRCVPISNHLYFYWYRQILGQKVEFLVSFYNNEISEKSEIFDDQFSVERPDGSNFTLKIRSTKLEDSAMYFCASSPQGRAYEQYFGPGTRLTVT.

The V call is TRBV30, the J call TRBJ1-2; possible D gene TRBD1, 6 bases. The CDR3 runs 12 residues. With 6 bases removed from V and 8 bases from J, the gap between germline ends came to 16 bases. CDR1 GTSNPN and CDR2 SVGIG come from the germline V gene (reference sequence). The CDR3 loop reads CACRPAGVGYTF. Here the CDR3 DNA reads TGTGCCTGTCGACCGGCAGGGGTCGGCTACACCTTC.

The CDR3 spells CASSELQGAGTDTQYF. CDR3 nucleotide sequence: TGTGCCAGCAGTGAGCTACAGGGGGCGGGCACAGATACGCAGTATTTT. The V gene is TRBV2, the J gene TRBJ2-3, with 9 nucleotides matching TRBD1. Germline CDR1 reads SNHLY; CDR2 reads FYNNEI. The CDR3 has 16 residues. The J segment lost 1 base and the V segment lost 3 bases, leaving 5 bases of the junction unmatched.

The rearrangement links TRBV18 to TRBJ2-1, with unresolved D. Trimming took off 3 bases at V and 0 bases at J, with 9 bases between the two ends. The germline V gene has CDR1 KGHSH and CDR2 LQKENI. This CDR3 is built from 15 residues. CDR3 loop: CASSPLTSSYNEQFF. The CDR3 region has the DNA TGTGCCAGCTCACCCCTCACCAGCTCCTACAATGAGCAGTTCTTC.

This chain joins TRBV7-3 and TRBJ1-1; tentatively, D is TRBD1 (5 bases). Trimming shortened V by 2 bases and J by 3 bases, and 16 bases separated the two germline ends. CDR1 is SGHTA, CDR2 FQGTGA, per germline. This CDR3 contains 16 residues. CDR3 residues: CASSLGRFGGDTEAFF. The CDR3 coding sequence is TGTGCCAGCAGCTTAGGCAGGTTCGGAGGGGACACTGAAGCTTTCTTT.

The chain carries TRBV2 and TRBJ2-3, with D perhaps matching TRBD2 (7 bases). The V end was cut by 3 bases, the J end by 2 bases, with 12 bases between. This CDR3 contains 15 residues. CDR1 and CDR2 from the germline V gene are SNHLY and FYNNEI. DNA of the CDR3: TGTGCCAGCAGTGAGGCGGGGGCCTACACAGATACGCAGTATTTT. Protein product: CASSEAGAYTDTQYF. The variable domain in full, completed from reference TRBV2 and TRBJ2-3, reads EPEVTQTPSHQVTQMGQEVILRCVPISNHLYFYWYRQILGQKVEFLVSFYNNEISEKSEIFDDQFSVERPDGSNFTLKIRSTKLEDSAMYFCASSEAGAYTDTQYFGPGTRLTVL.

A single count supports this clone. V usage is TRBV7-9 and J usage is TRBJ2-5, with a tentative D call TRBD1 (5 bases). The CDR3 sequence is 13 residues long. The germline gives CDR1 SEHNR, CDR2 FQNEAQ (reference sequence). V dropped 7 bases and J dropped 6 bases, with 15 bases sitting between them. CDR3 in amino acids: CASTPQGRQTQYF. In nucleotides, the CDR3 is TGTGCCAGCACCCCGCAGGGTCGACAGACCCAGTACTTC.

A single count supports this clone. A junction end diverges from the germline sequence, so it may reflect a read error. This chain connects TRBV7-7 to TRBJ2-5, with D maybe TRBD2 (7 bases). The V gene's germline CDR1 is SSHAT and CDR2 FNYEAQ (reference sequence). The CDR3 is 18 amino acids. As DNA, the CDR3 is TGTGCTAGCAGCTTAGCGTTGAGGGGGGGGTCTTCAGAAGAGACCCAGTACTTC. This gives the protein CASSLALRGGSSEETQYF.

The rearrangement links TRBV11-3 to TRBJ2-3; possibly TRBD2 for D (5 bases). Germline V CDR1 and CDR2: SGHNT, YENEEA. Trimming removed 6 bases from V and 9 bases from J, with 13 bases in between. The CDR3 has 12 amino acids. The CDR3: CASSPVGDTQYF. DNA of the CDR3: TGTGCCAGCAGTCCGGTGGGAGACACGCAGTATTTT.

Only one count was recorded for this clone. The rearrangement joins TRBV15 to TRBJ1-4; D remains unclear. Germline V lookup: CDR1 LNHNV, CDR2 YYDKDF (reference sequence). The CDR3 extends over 14 amino acids. Between the trimmed V and J ends, which lost 8 bases and 7 bases, there was a span of 17 bases. CDR3 nucleotide sequence: TGTGCCACCTATAATCCGGGTTTGGGTGAAAAACTGTTTTTT. Its protein product is CATYNPGLGEKLFF. The entire variable domain, with the rest obtained from reference TRBV15 and TRBJ1-4, is as follows: DAMVIQNPRYQVTQFGKPVTLSCSQTLNHNVMYWYQQKSSQAPKLLFHYYDKDFNNEADTPDNFQSRRPNTSFCFLDIRSPGLGDTAMYLCATYNPGLGEKLFFGSGTQLSVL.